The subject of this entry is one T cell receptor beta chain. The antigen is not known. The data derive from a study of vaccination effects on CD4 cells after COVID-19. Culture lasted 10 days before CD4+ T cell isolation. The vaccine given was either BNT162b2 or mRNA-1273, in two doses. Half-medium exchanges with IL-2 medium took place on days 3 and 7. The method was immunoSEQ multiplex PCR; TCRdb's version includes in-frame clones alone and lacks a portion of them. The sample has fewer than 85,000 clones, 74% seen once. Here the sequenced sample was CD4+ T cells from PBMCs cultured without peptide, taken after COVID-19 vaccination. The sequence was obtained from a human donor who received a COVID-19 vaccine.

Written as DNA, the CDR3 is TGTGCCAGCAGGCAGACATTTAGCAATCAGCCCCAGCATTTT. Translation gives CASRQTFSNQPQHF. The chain recombines TRBV6-6 with TRBJ1-5; D not resolved. The V gene's germline CDR1 is MNHNY and CDR2 SVGAGI (reference sequence). V dropped 6 bases and J dropped 0 bases, with 9 bases sitting between them. The CDR3 is 14 amino acids.